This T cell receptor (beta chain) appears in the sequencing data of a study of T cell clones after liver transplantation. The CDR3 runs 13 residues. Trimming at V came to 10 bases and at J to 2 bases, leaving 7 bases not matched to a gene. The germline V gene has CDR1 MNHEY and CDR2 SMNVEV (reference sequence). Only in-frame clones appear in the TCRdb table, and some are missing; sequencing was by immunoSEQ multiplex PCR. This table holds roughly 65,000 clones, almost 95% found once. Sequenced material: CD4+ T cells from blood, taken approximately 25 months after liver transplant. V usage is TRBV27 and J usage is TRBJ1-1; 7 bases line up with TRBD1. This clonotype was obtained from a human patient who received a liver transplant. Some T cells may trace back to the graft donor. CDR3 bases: TGTGCCACAGGGGGGGCTATAAACACTGAAGCTTTCTTT. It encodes CATGGAINTEAFF.